This T cell receptor (beta chain) is drawn from a study of blood T cell repertoires in COVID-19. Overall study context: The United States, Italy and Spain supplied acute and convalescent COVID-19 samples. The analysed material was cDNA or gDNA that came from T cells, B-cell-depleted T cells, or PBMCs.

Authors' data handling: Cell counts per sample came from amplifying reference gene primers. Sequencing was performed with immunoSEQ multiplex PCR; in TCRdb, only in-frame clones are kept and a portion is missing. V and J calls and clone size are given by that table; D and trimming were obtained from the DNA. The sample includes about 110,000 clones, over 75% seen only once; the top ten take about 3.8%. The J segment lost 0 bases and the V segment lost 5 bases, leaving 10 bases of the junction unmatched. Germline-derived CDR1 and CDR2 are MNHEY and SVGEGT. CDR3 length: 18 amino acids. The receptor's source is a woman aged 65 to 85 with acute or convalescent COVID-19. The chain is built from TRBV6-2 or TRBV6-3 and TRBJ1-5, with 10 bases matching TRBD1. Sequencing was carried out using peripheral blood. The CDR3: CASSEDRGSRYSNQPQHF. CDR3 sequence (DNA): TGTGCCAGCAGTGAGGACAGGGGGTCCCGCTATAGCAATCAGCCCCAGCATTTT.